This is a list of T cell receptor beta chains from one sample in a study of blood T cell repertoires in COVID-19. Some clones are missing from TCRdb's copy, which holds only in-frame ones; the method was immunoSEQ multiplex PCR. This table holds more than 85,000 clones, about 90% found once. Sequenced sample: peripheral blood. The receptors originated from a human donor with COVID-19, enrolled during active disease. The donor label of this sample is uncertain. Each CDR3 is given with its conserved first and last residue. A D gene is named only where the DNA matches it firmly. A clone size is listed for some rows: how often the clone was seen (once, few, many), or a class if it is expanded.

j_call	clone_size	d_call	v_call	cdr3_aa	cdr3_nt
TRBJ1-5	NA	NA	TRBV6-5	CASSRAGNQPQHF	TGTGCCAGCAGTCGTGCGGGCAATCAGCCCCAGCATTTT
TRBJ1-2	NA	TRBD1	TRBV7-2	CASSWGQGRYGYTF	TGTGCCAGCAGCTGGGGACAGGGTCGCTATGGCTACACCTTC
TRBJ2-7	NA	NA	TRBV4-1	CASSQGARGRNEQYF	TGCGCCAGCAGCCAAGGGGCTAGGGGTAGGAACGAGCAGTACTTC
TRBJ2-3	NA	NA	TRBV29-1	CSVGLLRPTDTQYF	TGCAGCGTGGGGCTCCTACGACCCACAGATACGCAGTATTTT
TRBJ2-4	NA	TRBD1	TRBV19	CASSTSGTDINIQYF	TGTGCCAGTAGTACGTCCGGGACAGACATCAACATTCAGTACTTC
TRBJ1-1	NA	NA	TRBV19	CASSTRQKNTEAFF	TGTGCCAGTAGTACTCGACAGAAGAACACTGAAGCTTTCTTT
TRBJ1-1	NA	NA	TRBV29-1	CSAEAGGISTEAFF	TGCAGCGCCGAAGCGGGGGGCATAAGCACTGAAGCTTTCTTT
TRBJ2-5	NA	TRBD2	TRBV4-2	CASSHQISGGAWQETQYF	TGTGCCAGCAGCCATCAGATTAGCGGGGGGGCGTGGCAAGAGACCCAGTACTTC
TRBJ1-4	NA	NA	TRBV25-1	CASSERTRGGEKLFF	TGTGCCAGCAGTGAACGGACAAGGGGGGGAGAAAAACTGTTTTTT
TRBJ1-1	NA	TRBD1	TRBV28	CAGTGTLNTEAFF	TGTGCCGGGACAGGGACCTTGAACACTGAAGCTTTCTTT
TRBJ2-3	NA	NA	TRBV19	CASQMVAENTDTQYF	TGTGCCAGTCAGATGGTAGCGGAGAACACAGATACGCAGTATTTT
TRBJ1-1	NA	NA	TRBV28	CASSIPAEAFF	TGTGCCAGCAGTATCCCGGCTGAAGCTTTCTTT
TRBJ2-5	NA	TRBD2	TRBV7-2	CASSLLVGGETQYF	TGTGCCAGCAGCTTATTGGTGGGAGGGGAGACCCAGTACTTC
TRBJ1-2	NA	NA	TRBV11-2	CASSPDSNYGYTF	TGTGCCAGCAGCCCCGACAGCAACTATGGCTACACCTTC
TRBJ1-2	once	NA	TRBV5-4	CASSLGSPPGGKGYTF	TGTGCCAGCAGCTTGGGCTCCCCCCCGGGGGGGAAGGGCTACACCTTC
TRBJ1-2	NA	TRBD1	TRBV2	CAKGDRGLGYTF	TGTGCCAAGGGGGACAGGGGGCTTGGCTACACCTTC
TRBJ2-1	NA	NA	TRBV11-3	CASSLDGVGNEQFF	TGTGCCAGCAGCTTAGACGGGGTTGGCAATGAGCAGTTCTTC